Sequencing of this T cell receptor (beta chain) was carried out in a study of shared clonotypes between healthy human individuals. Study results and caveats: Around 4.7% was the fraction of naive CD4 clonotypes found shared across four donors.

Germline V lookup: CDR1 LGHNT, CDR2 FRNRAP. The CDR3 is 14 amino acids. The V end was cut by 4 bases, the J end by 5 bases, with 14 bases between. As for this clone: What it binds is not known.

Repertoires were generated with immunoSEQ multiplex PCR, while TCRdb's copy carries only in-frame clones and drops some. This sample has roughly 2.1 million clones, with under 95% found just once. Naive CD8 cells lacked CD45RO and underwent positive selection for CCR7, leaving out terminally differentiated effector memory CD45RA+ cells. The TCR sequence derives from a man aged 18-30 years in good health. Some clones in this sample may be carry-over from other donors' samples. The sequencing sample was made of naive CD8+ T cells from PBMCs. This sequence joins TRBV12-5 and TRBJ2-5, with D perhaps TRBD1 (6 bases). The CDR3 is CASGWGPSSETQYF. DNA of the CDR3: TGTGCTAGTGGTTGGGGGCCTAGTTCTGAGACCCAGTACTTC.